The 27 T cell receptor beta chains below were found in one sample sequenced in a study of CD8+CD57+ T cells in acquired aplastic anemia. TCR beta VDJ and CDR3 profiling used genomic DNA as template. TCRdb passed the reads through MiXCR, listing each CDR3 protein once. This table holds approximately 200,000 distinct CDR3 sequences, less than 65% found once. The material sequenced was sorted CD4+, CD8+, or CD8+CD57+ T cells (not recorded which) from PBMCs. The receptor set was obtained from a human donor with severe aplastic anemia or a healthy control (not recorded which).

J is TRBJ2-5 and V is TRBV12-3 or TRBV12-4; 9 bases line up with TRBD2. Trimming removed 1 base from V and 5 bases from J; junction bases left unmatched: 5. CDR3 length: 15 amino acids. The chain's CDR3 is CASSLGGGAWETQYF. The DNA for the CDR3 is TGTGCCAGCAGTTTAGGCGGGGGGGCTTGGGAGACCCAGTACTTC.

The genes are TRBV20-1 and TRBJ2-7, with 9 bases lining up with TRBD2. J was trimmed by 6 bases and V by 0 bases; bases with no gene match: 9. Germline CDR1 is DFQATT and CDR2 is SNEGSKA (reference sequence). The CDR3 extends over 15 amino acids. CDR3 amino acids: CSARDIAGAAAEQYF. The CDR3 DNA reads as TGCAGTGCTAGAGATATAGCGGGAGCCGCCGCCGAGCAGTACTTC.

The chain has TRBV7-8 and TRBJ2-7; D unclear. Trimming removed 3 bases from V and 6 bases from J, with 18 bases in between. Germline CDR1 and CDR2: SGHVS and FQNEAQ. CDR3 length: 15 amino acids. CDR3 residues: CASSLYDGSYGEQYF. The CDR3 region has the DNA TGTGCCAGCAGCTTGTACGACGGAAGCTACGGCGAGCAGTACTTC.

Turning to this clonotype: A much bigger clone sits one base away, suggesting this may be a read error. The chain has TRBV29-1 and TRBJ1-1; D call uncertain. In germline, CDR1 is SQVTM, CDR2 ANQGSEA. The CDR3 extends over 11 amino acids. The CDR3 loop reads CSVEGGTGAFF. DNA for the CDR3: TGCAGCGTTGAAGGTGGCACTGGAGCTTTCTTT.

This clonotype was counted between two and nine times. V gene TRBV7-9 combines with J gene TRBJ2-7; TRBD1 or TRBD2 may be the D gene (6 bases each). CDR1 is SEHNR and CDR2 is FQNEAQ in the germline V gene (reference sequence). The germline V and J ends were trimmed by 2 bases and 2 bases, with 10 bases remaining between them. The CDR3 extends over 14 amino acids. The CDR3 nucleotides are TGTGCCAGCAGCTTACAGGGGAGGCCCTACGAGCAGTACTTC. Protein product: CASSLQGRPYEQYF.

This clonotype was seen only a few times. V gene TRBV20-1 combines with J gene TRBJ2-1, with a weak D call TRBD1 (5 bases). CDR3 length: 13 residues. Germline CDR1 reads DFQATT; CDR2 reads SNEGSKA (reference sequence). Trimming took 0 bases from V and 7 from J, leaving 10 bases between them. DNA for the CDR3: TGCAGTGCTAGAGAGGCAGGGTGGAATGAGCAGTTCTTC. Its protein product is CSAREAGWNEQFF.

The chain links TRBV2 to TRBJ2-3; TRBD2 agrees at 8 bases. This CDR3 has 15 amino acids. V lost 8 bases to trimming and J lost 0 bases; unmatched junction nucleotides: 7. Germline V gene data show CDR1 as SNHLY and CDR2 as FYNNEI. The CDR3 bases are TGTGCCAGCCAATTCGGGAGGGGTAGCACAGATACGCAGTATTTT. This translates into CASQFGRGSTDTQYF.

The rearrangement uses TRBV20-1 and TRBJ2-1; 7 nucleotides agree with TRBD2. CDR3 size: 15 residues. In germline, CDR1 is DFQATT, CDR2 SNEGSKA (reference sequence). The ends lost 6 bases at V and 0 bases at J; junction bases unmatched: 8. CDR3 bases: TGCAGTGCCACCCTAGGCGGGGGCTCCTACAATGAGCAGTTCTTC. Protein: CSATLGGGSYNEQFF.

This clonotype was seen once. The V and J genes are TRBV2 and TRBJ2-7, with TRBD1 identical over 9 bases. Trimming at V came to 10 bases and at J to 2 bases, leaving 6 bases not matched to a gene. CDR3 length: 13 amino acids. Germline V lookup: CDR1 SNHLY, CDR2 FYNNEI. Here the CDR3 DNA reads TGTGCCAACTCGGACAGGGGAGCCTACGAGCAGTACTTC. Its translation: CANSDRGAYEQYF.

A single count supports this clonotype. This chain uses TRBV10-2 with TRBJ2-7; 7 bases match TRBD1. Losses at the gene ends were 10 bases for V and 1 base for J; bases not matched to a gene: 4. CDR1 and CDR2 from the germline V gene are WSHSY and SAAADI. The CDR3 has 12 residues. CDR3 coding DNA: TGCGCCACCCGGGACAGATCCTACGAGCAGTACTTC. Protein: CATRDRSYEQYF.

This sequence joins TRBV9 and TRBJ2-5, with TRBD1 matching 7 bases. Germline assignment: CDR1 SGDLS and CDR2 YYNGEE. With V trimmed by 0 bases and J by 0 bases, 8 bases remained unmatched. The CDR3 runs 17 residues. CDR3 in amino acids: CASSVGFGQVDQETQYF. The CDR3 coding sequence is TGTGCCAGCAGCGTAGGTTTCGGACAGGTGGACCAAGAGACCCAGTACTTC.

This clonotype was observed at least ten times. The chain joins TRBV11-3 to TRBJ2-1; D gene uncertain. The V end was cut by 5 bases, the J end by 4 bases, with 9 bases between. The V gene's germline CDR1 is SGHNT and CDR2 YENEEA. This CDR3 spans 13 amino acids. As DNA, the CDR3 is TGTGCCAGCAGCGCCCCCGGGTACAATGAGCAGTTCTTC. Amino acid sequence: CASSAPGYNEQFF.

The J gene is TRBJ2-7, the V gene TRBV9, with TRBD1 matching 9 bases. The germline V gene encodes CDR1 SGDLS and CDR2 YYNGEE. The CDR3 runs to 15 residues. Trimming cost V 1 base and J 3 bases; bases outside gene matches: 5. The chain's CDR3 is CASSVTPGQGYEQYF. CDR3 bases: TGTGCCAGCAGCGTAACTCCGGGACAGGGCTACGAGCAGTACTTC.

Concerning this clonotype: Its ends do not fully match the called genes, so a read error is possible. The rearrangement joins TRBV9 to TRBJ2-7; tentative D call: TRBD2 (6 bases). This CDR3 has 15 residues. The germline gives CDR1 SGDLS, CDR2 YYNGEE. DNA of the CDR3: TGTGCCAGCAGCGTAGATCCGGGACTTTCCTACGAGCGGTACTTC. Protein product: CASSVDPGLSYERYF.

The chain recombines TRBV9 with TRBJ2-7; D is perhaps TRBD2 (5 bases). The V end was cut by 0 bases, the J end by 1 base, with 8 bases between. The CDR3 consists of 14 residues. Germline V gene data show CDR1 as SGDLS and CDR2 as YYNGEE. The CDR3 loop is CASSVVEGSYEQYF. CDR3 bases: TGTGCCAGCAGCGTAGTCGAGGGATCCTACGAGCAGTACTTC.

This rearrangement joins TRBV7-6 to TRBJ2-7; 7 nucleotides agree with TRBD2. The J call could be wrong; TRBJ2-1 is a better fit for the DNA end. Germline V gene sequence: CDR1 SGHVS, CDR2 FNYEAQ. This CDR3 has 18 amino acids. CDR3 sequence (DNA): TGTGCCAGCAGCTTACCGATCCGCGGTGGCGGGAGAACTTATGAGCAGTTCTTC. Translating it yields CASSLPIRGGGRTYEQFF.

Concerning this clonotype: This may stem from a read error, because a much larger clone lies one nucleotide away. The V call is TRBV6-5, the J call TRBJ2-7; TRBD1 aligns across 8 bases. Germline assignment: CDR1 MNHEY and CDR2 SVGAGI. The CDR3 loop spans 15 amino acids. CDR3 sequence reads: CASSYVAGGYYERYF. CDR3 in DNA: TGTGCCAGCAGTTACGTGGCAGGGGGCTACTACGAGCGGTACTTC.

This clonotype came up once. The V and J genes are TRBV6-4 and TRBJ2-3; 10 nucleotides match TRBD2. The CDR3 is 15 amino acids. Germline V gene lookup returns CDR1 MRHNA and CDR2 SNTAGT. V trimming: 2 bases; J trimming: 2 bases; junction bases outside the gene matches: 1. The DNA of the CDR3 is TGTGCCAGCAGTGACAGCGGGGGGGCCACAGATACGCAGTATTTT. Amino acids: CASSDSGGATDTQYF.

The chain uses TRBV3-2 and TRBJ2-3; TRBD1 is the table's D call, not checked against the DNA. TRBV3-2 is a documented pseudogene. This CDR3 contains 15 residues. The CDR3 DNA is TGTGCCAGCAGCCAGTCAGGAGGCACCGGGGATACGCAGTATTTT. Translation: CASSQSGGTGDTQYF.

The chain combines TRBV20-1 with TRBJ2-7; D might be TRBD2 (5 bases). Trimming left V 3 bases short and J 3 bases short, with 12 bases between. This CDR3 has 13 amino acids. Germline V gives CDR1 DFQATT, CDR2 SNEGSKA (reference sequence). The CDR3 is CSASGGPLYEQYF. Written as DNA, the CDR3 is TGCAGTGCTAGTGGCGGGCCCCTCTACGAGCAGTACTTC.

J is TRBJ2-4 and V is TRBV6-5, with TRBD1 matching 7 bases. After removal of 10 bases from V and 8 bases from J, the junction contained 11 bases not matched to a gene. The CDR3 spans 13 residues. Looked up from germline, CDR1 is MNHEY and CDR2 is SVGAGI. Here the CDR3 DNA reads TGTGCCACCGAAACCGACCAGGGGGACATTCAGTACTTC. Protein: CATETDQGDIQYF.

The gene calls are TRBV20-1 and TRBJ1-5, with 11 bases identical to TRBD1. CDR3 size: 13 residues. Per the germline V gene, CDR1 is DFQATT and CDR2 is SNEGSKA (reference sequence). J was trimmed by 11 bases and V by 3 bases; bases with no gene match: 6. The DNA of the CDR3 is TGCAGTGCTAGTATGGGACAGGGGGAGACCCAGCATTTT. Protein product: CSASMGQGETQHF.

The chain combines TRBV19 with TRBJ2-7; no definite D call. Per the germline V gene, CDR1 is LNHDA and CDR2 is SQIVND (reference sequence). The V end was cut by 3 bases, the J end by 3 bases, with 18 bases between. The CDR3 runs 16 residues. The CDR3 DNA follows: TGTGCCAGTAGTATCGAATGGGCCGGAAGCAGCTACGAGCAGTACTTC. Its protein product is CASSIEWAGSSYEQYF.

CDR3 protein: CASSERNNEQFF. CDR3 nucleotides: TGTGCCAGCAGCGAAAGAAACAATGAGCAGTTCTTC. The chain couples TRBV7-6 to TRBJ2-1, with D unclear. The CDR3 is 12 amino acids. Trimming cost V 5 bases and J 5 bases, with 7 bases left between them. CDR1 is SGHVS, CDR2 FNYEAQ, per germline.

The chain combines TRBV7-3 with TRBJ1-1, with D perhaps matching TRBD1 (5 bases). V gave up 5 bases and J gave up 0 bases, with 16 bases separating them. CDR3 length equals 16 residues. Germline CDR1 SGHTA, CDR2 FQGTGA. The CDR3 nucleotides are TGTGCCAGCAGCCACGGATGGTTGACAGTGAACACTGAAGCTTTCTTT. Translating gives CASSHGWLTVNTEAFF.

The chain has TRBV15 and TRBJ2-1; 7 nucleotides align to TRBD2. CDR1 LNHNV and CDR2 YYDKDF come from the germline V gene (reference sequence). The CDR3 is 14 residues long. V shed 5 bases and J 11 bases; nucleotides not matched to a gene: 12. The CDR3 DNA follows: TGTGCCACCAGCTCCCGGACTAGTACTAAGAAGCAGTTCTTC. It is translated as CATSSRTSTKKQFF. The entire variable domain, with the rest obtained from reference TRBV15 and TRBJ2-1, is as follows: DAMVIQNPRYQVTQFGKPVTLSCSQTLNHNVMYWYQQKSSQAPKLLFHYYDKDFNNEADTPDNFQSRRPNTSFCFLDIRSPGLGDTAMYLCATSSRTSTKKQFFGPGTRLTVL.

This clonotype has a handful of counts. The genes are TRBV20-1 and TRBJ1-2, with D hard to call. Germline CDR1 and CDR2: DFQATT and SNEGSKA (reference sequence). The length of the CDR3 is 12 residues. V was clipped by 0 bases and J by 4 bases, with 6 bases between them. The CDR3 is CSARDRGYGYTF. CDR3 nucleotides: TGCAGTGCTAGAGATCGGGGCTATGGCTACACCTTC.